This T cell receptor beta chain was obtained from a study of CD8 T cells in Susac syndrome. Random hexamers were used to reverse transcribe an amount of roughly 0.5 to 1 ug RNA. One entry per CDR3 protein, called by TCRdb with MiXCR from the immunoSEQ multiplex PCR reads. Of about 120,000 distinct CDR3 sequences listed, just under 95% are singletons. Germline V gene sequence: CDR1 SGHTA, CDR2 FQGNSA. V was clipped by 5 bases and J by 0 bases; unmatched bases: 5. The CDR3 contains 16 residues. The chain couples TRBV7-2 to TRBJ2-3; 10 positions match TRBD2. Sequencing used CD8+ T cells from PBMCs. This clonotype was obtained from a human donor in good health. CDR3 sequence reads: CASSPRTSGSTDTQYF. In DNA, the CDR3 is TGTGCCAGCAGCCCGAGGACTAGCGGAAGCACAGATACGCAGTATTTT.